This entry lists 16 T cell receptor beta chains sequenced from one sample in a study of T cell responses to AZD1222 COVID-19 vaccine. Using immunoSEQ multiplex PCR, the repertoire was profiled, and TCRdb retains in-frame clones only, with some absent. This sample has approximately 140,000 clones, with 90% to 95% found just once. Source: peripheral blood, taken on day 0 of AZD1222 vaccination. The origin of the receptors is an adult in good health.

The chain uses TRBV24-1 and TRBJ2-4; D gene uncertain. Germline-derived CDR1 and CDR2 are KGHDR and SFDVKD. This CDR3 contains 16 residues. Trimming left V 3 bases short and J 1 base short, with 12 bases between. The CDR3 is CATSDPRAGAKNIQYF. CDR3 sequence (DNA): TGTGCCACCAGTGATCCTAGGGCAGGCGCCAAAAACATTCAGTACTTC.

DNA for the CDR3: TGTGCCAGCAGCTTGGGGGGGACAGGGTTTTTCAATGAGCAGTTCTTC. Its translation is CASSLGGTGFFNEQFF. V and J are TRBV7-9 and TRBJ2-1, with 9 nucleotides matching TRBD1. The germline gives CDR1 SEHNR, CDR2 FQNEAQ (reference sequence). Germline trimming cut 3 bases from V and 6 bases from J; bases unmatched to any gene: 9. The CDR3 loop spans 16 amino acids.

The V and J genes are TRBV7-8 and TRBJ2-7, with D perhaps TRBD1 (5 bases). V was cut by 5 bases and J by 3 bases, with 8 bases left in between. The CDR3 consists of 12 residues. CDR1 and CDR2 from the germline V gene are SGHVS and FQNEAQ. The CDR3 DNA reads TGTGCCAGCAGCCGACAGAGCTACGAGCAGTACTTC. Translation: CASSRQSYEQYF.

This chain joins TRBV4-2 and TRBJ1-6; TRBD1 matches 7 bases. The V segment lost 4 bases and the J segment 6 bases; nucleotides outside the gene matches: 12. This CDR3 spans 17 amino acids. Germline V lookup: CDR1 LGHNA, CDR2 YNFKEQ. The CDR3 DNA is TGTGCCAGCAGCCTTGAAGGGCTAACAGGGGCTAATTCACCCCTCCACTTT. It encodes CASSLEGLTGANSPLHF.

The rearrangement joins TRBV7-2 to TRBJ2-7, with D maybe TRBD1 (6 bases). Trimming left V 8 bases short and J 2 bases short, with 13 bases between. The CDR3 covers 13 residues. Germline CDR1 reads SGHTA; CDR2 reads FQGNSA. The CDR3 region has the DNA TGTGCCAGCGGGGGCAGGTATCCCTACGAGCAGTACTTC. Translation gives CASGGRYPYEQYF.

CDR3 region: CASSLINEQFF. The CDR3 nucleotides are TGTGCCAGCAGCTTAATAAATGAGCAGTTCTTC. The chain uses TRBV7-6 and TRBJ2-1; no reliable D call. Germline V CDR1 and CDR2: SGHVS, FNYEAQ. Trimming stripped 2 bases from V and 7 bases from J, with 3 bases between. The length of the CDR3 is 11 residues.

The rearrangement joins TRBV28 to TRBJ2-2, with D unresolved. The CDR3 has 13 residues. V lost 4 bases and J lost 1, with 4 bases in between. The germline V gene encodes CDR1 MDHEN and CDR2 SYDVKM. CDR3 amino acids: CASSSLNTGELFF. The CDR3 DNA follows: TGTGCCAGCAGTTCATTGAACACCGGGGAGCTGTTTTTT.

This chain connects TRBV6-6 to TRBJ2-3, with D unclear. The CDR3 runs 14 residues. Germline V gene lookup returns CDR1 MNHNY and CDR2 SVGAGI (reference sequence). Trimming pared 0 bases from V and 8 bases from J, leaving 12 bases between. In DNA form, the CDR3 reads TGTGCCAGCAGTTACTCAGGGTTAGTTGCTACGCAGTATTTT. Its protein product is CASSYSGLVATQYF.

The chain is built from TRBV7-6 and TRBJ2-3; 8 bases are shared with TRBD2. Germline CDR1 reads SGHVS; CDR2 reads FNYEAQ. The CDR3 has 15 residues. With V trimmed by 4 bases and J by 0 bases, 3 bases remained unmatched. CDR3 in DNA: TGTGCCAGCAGCTCCGGGGGGGGCAGCACAGATACGCAGTATTTT. This encodes CASSSGGGSTDTQYF.

In this sample, this clone turned up a few times. The rearrangement uses TRBV3-1 (or the pseudogene TRBV3-2) and TRBJ1-3; D not resolved. The germline V gene encodes CDR1 LGHDT and CDR2 YNNKEL (reference sequence). The CDR3 sequence is 13 residues long. Trimming shortened V by 5 bases and J by 3 bases, and 8 bases separated the two germline ends. CDR3 in amino acids: CASSTRGGNTIYF. CDR3 nucleotide sequence: TGTGCCAGCAGCACCCGGGGTGGAAACACCATATATTTT.

On this clone: One junction end disagrees with the germline gene, perhaps due to a read error. V is TRBV4-3 and J is TRBJ2-3; 10 bases map to TRBD2. The germline gives CDR1 LGHNA, CDR2 YSLEER. The CDR3 has 14 residues. CDR3 DNA: TGCGCCAGCAGCCAAGATCTGCTAGCGGGGGTGTTGCTTTTT. It translates to CASSQDLLAGVLLF.

CDR3: CASSLANYGYTF. The CDR3 DNA reads as TGTGCCAGCAGCTTAGCTAACTATGGCTACACCTTC. The chain is built from TRBV5-6 and TRBJ1-2, with D unresolved. Trimming pared 2 bases from V and 0 bases from J, leaving 2 bases between. The CDR3 has 12 residues. CDR1 is SGHDT, CDR2 YYEEEE, per germline.

V and J are TRBV27 and TRBJ2-3; D is perhaps TRBD1 or TRBD2 (6 bases each). The germline gives CDR1 MNHEY, CDR2 SMNVEV (reference sequence). The V end lost 0 bases, the J end lost 5 bases, and 18 bases lay between the germline ends. CDR3 length: 17 amino acids. The CDR3 region has the DNA TGTGCCAGCAGTTTATCTGTTAGACGGGGGCGGGGAGATACGCAGTATTTT. It is translated as CASSLSVRRGRGDTQYF.

The J gene is TRBJ1-5, the V gene TRBV27; D gene unclear. Germline V gives CDR1 MNHEY, CDR2 SMNVEV (reference sequence). The CDR3 has 12 residues. Trimming cost V 8 bases and J 5 bases, with 10 bases left between them. CDR3 DNA: TGTGCCAGCGGCGGACTCTATCAGCCCCAGCATTTT. Translation: CASGGLYQPQHF.

The rearrangement joins TRBV7-2 to TRBJ1-5, with no clear D. This CDR3 contains 15 residues. V shed 2 bases and J shed 1 base, with 9 bases lying between them. From germline, CDR1 is SGHTA and CDR2 FQGNSA. CDR3 nucleotides: TGTGCCAGCAGCTTAAAGGGATCAAGCAATCAGCCCCAGCATTTT. It is translated as CASSLKGSSNQPQHF.

V gene TRBV19 combines with J gene TRBJ2-3, with 9 bases lining up with TRBD1. The germline CDR1 and CDR2 sequences are LNHDA and SQIVND (reference sequence). The CDR3 runs to 13 residues. V shed 7 bases and J 5 bases; nucleotides not matched to a gene: 4. The CDR3 DNA is TGTGCCAGTAACAGGGGGCGGGAAGATACGCAGTATTTT. This translates into CASNRGREDTQYF.